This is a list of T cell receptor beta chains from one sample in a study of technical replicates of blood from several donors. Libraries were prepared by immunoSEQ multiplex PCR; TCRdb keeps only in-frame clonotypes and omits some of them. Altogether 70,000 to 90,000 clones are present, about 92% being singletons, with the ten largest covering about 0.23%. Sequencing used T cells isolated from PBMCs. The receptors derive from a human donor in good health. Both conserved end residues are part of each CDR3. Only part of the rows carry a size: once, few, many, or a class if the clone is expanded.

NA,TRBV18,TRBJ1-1,CASSSSGIRPTEAFF
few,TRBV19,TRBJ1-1,CASTPPGGTEAFF
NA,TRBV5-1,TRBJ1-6,CASSLGQNNSPLHF
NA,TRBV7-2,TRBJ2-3,CASSLFGTDTQYF
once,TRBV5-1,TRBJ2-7,CASRGVGSSYEQYF
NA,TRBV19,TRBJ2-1,CASSIRLAGVDEQFF
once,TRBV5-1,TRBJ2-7,CASSLGQTPYEQYF
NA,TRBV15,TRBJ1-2,CATSRDLGQSTYGYTF
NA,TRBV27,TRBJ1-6,CASSWGTGNSPLHF
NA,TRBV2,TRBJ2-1,CATTGTSGNNEQFF
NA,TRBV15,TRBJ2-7,CATSPDRLGYEQYF
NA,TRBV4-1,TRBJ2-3,CASSLNPGDGPTDTQYF
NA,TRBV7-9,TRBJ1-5,CAGARGEGGPQHF
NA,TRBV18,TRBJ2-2,CASSPYGQGAAGELFF
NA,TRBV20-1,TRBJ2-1,CSRAYYNEQFF
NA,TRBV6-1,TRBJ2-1,CASSDWASAYNEQFF
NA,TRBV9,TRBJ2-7,CASSVAETSGRTPYEQYF
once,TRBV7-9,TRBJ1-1,CASSLTGMNTEAFF
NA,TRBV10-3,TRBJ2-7,CAISEKPEKVTYEQYF
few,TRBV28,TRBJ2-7,CASRMTSGSYEQYF
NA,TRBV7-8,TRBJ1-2,CASSLTPRQHAGDGYTF
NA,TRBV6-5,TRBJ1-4,CASRGDSQKLFF
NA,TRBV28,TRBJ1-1,CASRSTGYNTEAFF
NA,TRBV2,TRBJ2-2,CASSEAAAGELFF